This T cell receptor (beta chain) was identified during a study of T-cell memory formation after mild COVID-19. CDR3 length: 15 amino acids. The germline gives CDR1 MGHDK, CDR2 SYGVNS. The V end was cut by 3 bases, the J end by 7 bases, with 13 bases between. Study-level findings and limits: Clones that contracted clustered mainly in CM and EM if CD4+ and in EMRA if CD8+. While clones contracting from day 15 to 85 were balanced between CD4 and CD8, later expanders leaned CD4+.

Turning to this clonotype: Its antigen is not identified.

In TCRdb, the 5' RACE reads were re-called with MiXCR into one record per CDR3 protein. This table has approximately 480,000 distinct CDR3 sequences, about 20% appearing once. Sample: PBMCs or a T cell subset sorted from them (not recorded which). The clonotype was recovered from an adult woman who had mild COVID-19 (a few samples of this study predate the infection). Cell type and time point are not known. This rearrangement joins TRBV25-1 to TRBJ1-6; D may be TRBD1 (6 bases). The CDR3 nucleotides read TGTGCCAGCAGTGACCGCCGCGGGGGCAATTCACCCCTCCACTTT. Encoded protein: CASSDRRGGNSPLHF.